This TCR beta chain derives from a study of blood T cells in healthy people across ages (dated by TCRdb to between 2015 and 2016). Study-wide context: In model experiments, template switching captured about one uniquely barcoded TCR beta cDNA molecule for every two T cells. Donors of different ages were randomly distributed across sequencing lanes to avoid experimental bias. Using the same blood draw, the study looked at two additional independent replicas of 1 million unique cDNA reads for two donors, one aged 18 to 30 and the other aged 80 or older. Donors were grouped into four age groups: young (average about 15 years), middle-aged (roughly 40), aged (62) and long-lived (approximately 75). To track age-related changes in TCR beta repertoire diversity, the study relied on deep sequencing normalized with unique cDNA molecular identifiers.

This clonotype was counted only a few times. The specificity of this receptor is unknown. Base qualities are missing; no much larger clone stands one base away. Library preparation employed 5' RACE. Sequenced on an Illumina HiSeq 2500. A second about 7 to 12 cycle PCR used a sample-barcoded 5' primer and a J-beta primer mix. A template-switch 5' adaptor carrying 12 random nucleotides introduced a unique molecular identifier onto each TCR beta cDNA molecule. Each sample yielded at least 3 million CDR3-containing paired-end reads. First-strand cDNA was synthesized from all RNA with the Mint cDNA synthesis kit, primed by a TRBC-specific oligonucleotide. Following uracil-DNA glycosylase treatment, a first 18-cycle PCR with universal primers M1SS and BC2_uni_R was performed on all cDNA. The published analysis was carried out like this. For normalization, 1 million high-quality reads were randomly selected from each sample, with every read carrying a distinct molecular identifier. Reads sharing molecular identifiers were discarded rather than binned into consensus sequences. MiTCR, run with a Q25 quality threshold and the strictest error-elimination algorithm, handled CDR3 identification, clonotype clustering and error correction. A nonparametric unseen species model with Euler transformation was used to estimate a lower bound on total TCR beta diversity. Using fastp trimming at Q25 and MiXCR clonotype assembly, TCRdb reanalyzed the public sequencing data and kept in-frame beta chains. Each entry is one CDR3 protein sequence, shown with its most common DNA and genes. These V and J calls derive from TCRdb rather than the authors' analysis. Across this sample there are around 600,000 distinct CDR3 sequences, with around half seen only once. The ten biggest clones cover 20% to 25% of the sample.

Systemically healthy Caucasian individuals from Russia, some 40 in total and aged about 6 to 90 years, were included as donors. Each donor gave roughly 9 milliliters of peripheral blood, drawn into EDTA-treated Vacutainer tubes. Ficoll-Paque density-gradient centrifugation was used to isolate PBMCs, with at least 7 million obtained per sample. Total RNA was extracted from PBMCs with Trizol reagent, with at least 6 micrograms obtained per sample. The percentages of naive CD45RAhigh/CD27high T cells were determined by flow cytometry on a PBMC aliquot from every donor. The CDR3 starts with the cysteine, ends with the phenylalanine, and has 15 residues. Only the CDR3 DNA stays, 45 bases, in frame from base 1. Germline trimming amounts to 0 bases on V and 2 bases on J, with 7 as the count of junction bases outside the gene matches. Sequences DFQATT (CDR1) and SNEGSKA (CDR2) are obtained from the germline V gene (reference sequence).

Overall study outcomes, separate from this receptor: Bulk unsorted PBMC profiling prevented conclusive comparison of naive and antigen-experienced compartments. Because the CMV infection status of the donors was unknown, age-related changes in expanded clonotypes may potentially have been confounded. Compared with the aged group, the long-lived group had more naive CD4+ T cells, fewer expanded clones and increased TCR diversity, a pattern suggesting age selection. As age increased, observed TCR beta diversity per million T cells dropped in a roughly linear way, and a significant reduction was already evident by age about 40. Estimates of total diversity from one million sequenced T cells were regarded as lower bounds and underestimates. There was a strong correlation between observed TCR beta diversity and the percentage of naive T cells measured by flow cytometry.

Source material: blood. This TCR came from a man older than 75 in good health. The chain is assembled from TRBV20-1 and TRBJ2-7, and 7 junctional nucleotides match TRBD1. The sequence in DNA is TGCAGTGCTAGAGAGCGTACAGGGGCAACCTACGAGCAGTACTTC. Its product reads: CSARERTGATYEQYF.